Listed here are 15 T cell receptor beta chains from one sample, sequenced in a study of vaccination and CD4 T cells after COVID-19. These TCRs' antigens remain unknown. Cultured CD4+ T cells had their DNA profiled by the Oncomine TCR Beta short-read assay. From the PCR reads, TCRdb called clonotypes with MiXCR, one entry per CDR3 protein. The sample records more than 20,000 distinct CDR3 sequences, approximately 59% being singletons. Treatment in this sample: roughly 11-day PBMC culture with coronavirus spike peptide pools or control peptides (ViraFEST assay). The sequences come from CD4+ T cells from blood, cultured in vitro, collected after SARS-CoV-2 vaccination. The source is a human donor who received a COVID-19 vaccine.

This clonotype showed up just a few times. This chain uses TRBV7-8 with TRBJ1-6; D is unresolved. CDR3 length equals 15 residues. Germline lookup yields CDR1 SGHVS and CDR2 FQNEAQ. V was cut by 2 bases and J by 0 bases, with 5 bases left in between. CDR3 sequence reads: CASSLLSSYNSPLHF. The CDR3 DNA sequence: TGTGCCAGCAGCTTATTGAGCTCCTATAATTCACCCCTCCACTTT.

CDR3 loop: CASSSGGTGGWRAFF. The CDR3 nucleotides read TGTGCCAGCAGTTCCGGCGGGACAGGGGGCTGGCGAGCTTTCTTT. The chain has TRBV6-5 and TRBJ1-1; 12 nucleotides match TRBD1. The CDR3 is 15 residues long. Germline V gene sequence: CDR1 MNHEY, CDR2 SVGAGI. Germline trimming cut 4 bases from V and 10 bases from J; bases unmatched to any gene: 10.

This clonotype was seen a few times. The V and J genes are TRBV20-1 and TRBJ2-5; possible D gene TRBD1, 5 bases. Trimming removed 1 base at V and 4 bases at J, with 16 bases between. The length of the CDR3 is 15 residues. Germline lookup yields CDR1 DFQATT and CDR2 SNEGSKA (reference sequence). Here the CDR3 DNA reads TGCAGTGCTAGAGGGTCGCCAGGGATGGGAGAGACCCAGTACTTC. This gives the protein CSARGSPGMGETQYF.

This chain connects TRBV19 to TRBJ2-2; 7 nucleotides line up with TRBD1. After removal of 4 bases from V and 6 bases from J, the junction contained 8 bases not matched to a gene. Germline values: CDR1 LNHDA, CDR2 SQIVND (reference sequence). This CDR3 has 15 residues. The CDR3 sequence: CASSTGTEFAGELFF. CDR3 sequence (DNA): TGTGCCAGTAGTACCGGGACAGAGTTCGCCGGGGAGCTGTTTTTT.

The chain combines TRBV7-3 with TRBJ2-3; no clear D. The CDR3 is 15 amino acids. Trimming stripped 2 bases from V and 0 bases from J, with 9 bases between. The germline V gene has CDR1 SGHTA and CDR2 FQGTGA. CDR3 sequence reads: CASSLLTTSTDTQYF. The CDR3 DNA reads TGTGCCAGCAGCTTACTAACTACTAGCACAGATACGCAGTATTTT.

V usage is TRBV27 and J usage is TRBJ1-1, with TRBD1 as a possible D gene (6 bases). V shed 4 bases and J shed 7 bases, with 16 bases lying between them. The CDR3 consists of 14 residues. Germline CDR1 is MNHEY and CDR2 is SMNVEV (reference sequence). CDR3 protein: CASSSHDGGDEAFF. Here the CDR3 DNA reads TGTGCCAGCAGTTCCCACGACGGGGGCGATGAAGCTTTCTTT.

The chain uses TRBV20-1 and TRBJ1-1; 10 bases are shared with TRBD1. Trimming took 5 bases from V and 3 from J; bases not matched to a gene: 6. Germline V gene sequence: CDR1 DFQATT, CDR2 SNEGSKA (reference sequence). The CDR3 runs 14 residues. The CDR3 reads CSACRTGGYTEAFF. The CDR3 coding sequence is TGCAGTGCTTGCAGGACAGGGGGATACACTGAAGCTTTCTTT.

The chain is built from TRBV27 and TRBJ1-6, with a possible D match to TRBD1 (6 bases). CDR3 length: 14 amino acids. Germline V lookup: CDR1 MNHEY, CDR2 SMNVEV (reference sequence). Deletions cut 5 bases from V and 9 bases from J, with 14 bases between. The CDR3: CASSPHGQFSPLHF. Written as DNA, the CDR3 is TGTGCCAGCAGTCCACACGGACAGTTTTCACCCCTCCACTTT.

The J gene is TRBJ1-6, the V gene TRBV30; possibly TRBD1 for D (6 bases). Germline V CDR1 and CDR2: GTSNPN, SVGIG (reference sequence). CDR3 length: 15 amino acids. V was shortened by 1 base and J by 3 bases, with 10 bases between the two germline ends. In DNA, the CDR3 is TGTGCCTGGAGTGAGGACAGTCTCTATAATTCACCCCTCCACTTT. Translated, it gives CAWSEDSLYNSPLHF. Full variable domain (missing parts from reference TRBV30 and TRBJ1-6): SQTIHQWPATLVQPVGSPLSLECTVEGTSNPNLYWYRQAAGRGLQLLFYSVGIGQISSEVPQNLSASRPQDRQFILSSKKLLLSDSGFYLCAWSEDSLYNSPLHFGNGTRLTVT.

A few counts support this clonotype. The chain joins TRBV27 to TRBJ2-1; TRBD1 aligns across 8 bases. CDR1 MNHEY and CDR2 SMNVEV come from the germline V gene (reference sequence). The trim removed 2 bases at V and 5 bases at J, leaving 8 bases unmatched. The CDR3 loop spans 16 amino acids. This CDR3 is CASSLRSGQGNNEQFF. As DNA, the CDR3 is TGTGCCAGCAGTTTAAGGTCAGGACAGGGAAACAATGAGCAGTTCTTC.

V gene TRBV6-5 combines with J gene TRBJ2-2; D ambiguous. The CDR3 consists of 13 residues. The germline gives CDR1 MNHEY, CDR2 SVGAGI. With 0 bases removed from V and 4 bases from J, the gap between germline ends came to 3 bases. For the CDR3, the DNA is TGTGCCAGCAGTTACTCGGGCACCGGGGAGCTGTTTTTT. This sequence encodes CASSYSGTGELFF.

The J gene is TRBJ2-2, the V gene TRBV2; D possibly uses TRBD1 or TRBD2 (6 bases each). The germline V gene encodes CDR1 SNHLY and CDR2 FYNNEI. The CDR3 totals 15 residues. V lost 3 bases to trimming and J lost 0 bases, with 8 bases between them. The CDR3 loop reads CASSEGGANTGELFF. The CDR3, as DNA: TGTGCCAGCAGTGAGGGGGGCGCGAACACCGGGGAGCTGTTTTTT.

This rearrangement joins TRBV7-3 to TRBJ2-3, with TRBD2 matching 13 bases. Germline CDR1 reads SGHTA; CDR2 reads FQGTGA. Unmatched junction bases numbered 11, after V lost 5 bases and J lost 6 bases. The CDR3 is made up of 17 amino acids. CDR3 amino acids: CASSPPTSGGLPDTQYF. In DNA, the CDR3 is TGTGCCAGCAGCCCACCGACTAGCGGGGGGCTCCCGGATACGCAGTATTTT.

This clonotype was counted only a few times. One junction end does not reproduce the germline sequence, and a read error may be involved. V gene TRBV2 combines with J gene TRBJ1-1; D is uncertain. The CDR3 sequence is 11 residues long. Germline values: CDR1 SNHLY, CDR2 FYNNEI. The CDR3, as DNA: TGTGCCAGCAGTGAGCCCGGTAACCCCCGGTTT. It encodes CASSEPGNPRF.

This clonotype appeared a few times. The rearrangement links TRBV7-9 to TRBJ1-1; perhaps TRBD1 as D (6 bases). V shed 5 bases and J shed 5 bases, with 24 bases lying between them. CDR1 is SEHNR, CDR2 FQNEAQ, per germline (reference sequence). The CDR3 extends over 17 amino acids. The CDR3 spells CASSHAPNQQGRTEAFF. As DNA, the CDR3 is TGTGCCAGCAGCCACGCCCCGAATCAACAGGGTAGGACTGAAGCTTTCTTT.